These 25 T cell receptor beta chains were sequenced from one sample in a study of tissue T cells after allogeneic stem cell transplantation. Assay: immunoSEQ multiplex PCR; the TCRdb copy retains only in-frame clones and omits some. The sample holds some 3,000 clones; over 45% are singletons and the top ten take about 16%. Stated time point: mouse harvest day 14 after allogeneic transplant. The graft held 10^6 splenic CD5+ T cells and 10^7 T-cell-depleted bone marrow cells. The sample consisted of gut tissue. Receptors were obtained from a female BALB/c mouse given C57BL/6 T cells with graft-versus-host disease after an allogeneic hematopoietic cell transplant.

This clone was counted between two and nine times. Gene names and germline refer to mouse. The CDR3 DNA, read in part, is TGTGGTGCTAGGGGGGACTGGGGGGCGGACACCCAGTAC. The encoded protein is CGARGDWGADTQY. In full, the CDR3 is CGARGDWGADTQYF. The chain joins TRBV20 to TRBJ2-5; 12 bases align to TRBD2. The read falls 1 residue short of the CDR3 end, and the missing part is taken from the germline J gene. V lost 1 base, J lost 6 bases, and 2 bases stayed unmatched. CDR3 size: 14 residues. In germline, CDR1 is GFQATS, CDR2 STVNSAI.

Details on this clone: Genes and germline are mouse. The observed sequence ends 1 residue before the CDR3 terminus, with the missing tail filled in from the germline J gene. The chain links TRBV26 to TRBJ1-4; D gene unclear. V lost 2 bases to trimming and J lost 6 bases, with 4 bases between them. The CDR3 is made up of 12 amino acids. Looked up from germline, CDR1 is KGHPV and CDR2 is FQNQEV (reference sequence). The CDR3 DNA, read in part, is TGTGCCAGCAGTCTGGGGGACGAAAGATTATTT. Translating gives CASSLGDERLF. The full CDR3 protein reads CASSLGDERLFF.

Details on this clone: Gene labels here are mouse ones. The sequence runs out 1 residue before the end of the CDR3; the remainder is reconstructed from the germline J gene. V gene TRBV3 combines with J gene TRBJ1-4, with D perhaps TRBD1 (6 bases). The V gene's germline CDR1 is SNHLY and CDR2 FYNGKV (reference sequence). Trimming removed 3 bases at V and 2 bases at J, with 7 bases between. The CDR3 loop spans 14 amino acids. Partial CDR3 DNA: TGTGCCAGCAGCTTTCAGGGGTCCAACGAAAGATTATTT. As protein: CASSFQGSNERLF. The full CDR3 reads CASSFQGSNERLFF.

On this clone itself: The germline and genes are mouse ones. The read halts 1 residue ahead of the CDR3 end, with the missing end drawn from the germline J gene. V is TRBV26 and J is TRBJ2-5, with D hard to call. Germline loops: CDR1 KGHPV, CDR2 FQNQEV (reference sequence). The CDR3 loop spans 11 amino acids. V was pared by 5 bases and J by 3 bases, with 3 bases between. CDR3 DNA (partial): TGTGCCAGCAGTTTGCAAGACACCCAGTAC. This encodes CASSLQDTQY. From start to end, the CDR3 is CASSLQDTQYF.

Notes on this clone: Genes and germline are mouse. The read ends 1 residue shy of where the CDR3 ends; the end is completed using the germline J gene. The rearrangement links TRBV5 to TRBJ2-5; 11 nucleotides match TRBD2. V shed 4 bases, J shed 2 bases, and the junction held 2 bases outside the gene matches. The CDR3 contains 15 residues. Per germline, CDR1 LGHNA and CDR2 YNLKQL (reference sequence). The sequenced part of the CDR3 DNA is TGTGCCAGCAGCCGTGGACTGGGGGGCCAAGACACCCAGTAC. This translates into CASSRGLGGQDTQY. The complete CDR3 reads CASSRGLGGQDTQYF.

This clone is medium-sized in the sample. Gene names and germline refer to mouse. The CDR3 goes on 1 residue after the read ends, and that part is filled in from the germline J gene. V usage is TRBV3 and J usage is TRBJ2-7, with D unclear. Trimming took off 1 base at V and 0 bases at J, with 7 bases between the two ends. This CDR3 is 14 amino acids long. CDR1 is SNHLY, CDR2 FYNGKV, per germline (reference sequence). CDR3 amino acids: CASSLGGFSYEQYF. The covered CDR3 bases are TGTGCCAGCAGCTTAGGTGGGTTCTCCTATGAACAGTAC.

With respect to this clone: Gene names denote mouse genes. Read coverage stops 1 residue before the CDR3 terminus; the germline J gene supplies the remainder. The rearrangement joins TRBV13-2 to TRBJ2-5; 10 positions agree with TRBD2. The CDR3 loop spans 15 amino acids. Germline-derived CDR1 and CDR2 are NNHNN and SYGAGS (reference sequence). The V segment lost 1 base and the J segment 4 bases; nucleotides outside the gene matches: 3. CDR3 DNA, as far as it was read: TGTGCCAGCGGTGATCTCTGGGGGGGCGAAGACACCCAGTAC. Its translation: CASGDLWGGEDTQY. The entire CDR3 sequence reads CASGDLWGGEDTQYF.

Concerning this clone itself: The listed genes are named as in mouse. The read halts 1 residue ahead of the CDR3 end, with the missing end drawn from the germline J gene. The chain employs TRBV26 and TRBJ1-4; TRBD1 matches at 7 bases. CDR3 length: 14 amino acids. Germline-derived CDR1 and CDR2 are KGHPV and FQNQEV (reference sequence). V trimming: 2 bases; J trimming: 3 bases; junction bases outside the gene matches: 0. The CDR3 sequence is CASSLGQANERLFF. The CDR3 bases that were read are TGTGCCAGCAGTCTGGGACAGGCCAACGAAAGATTATTT.

Points on this clone: Gene names refer to mouse genes. Partial CDR3 DNA: TGTGCTAGCAGTCAGCAGGGGTGTGAACAGTAC. Translation: CASSQQGCEQY. In full, the CDR3 reads CASSQQGCEQYF. V usage is TRBV21 and J usage is TRBJ2-7; D is perhaps TRBD1 (6 bases). The sequenced fragment ends 1 residue before the CDR3 boundary, so the rest is inferred from the germline J gene. TRBV21 is an ORF; its function is uncertain. The CDR3 runs to 12 residues. The germline V and J ends were trimmed by 3 bases and 6 bases, with 9 bases remaining between them.

A note on this clone: The genes and germline here are from mouse. Sequencing ends 1 residue short of the CDR3 end; the germline J gene provides the rest. The rearrangement uses TRBV26 and TRBJ1-4; D gene uncertain. This CDR3 is built from 14 residues. V dropped 4 bases and J dropped 2 bases, with 8 bases sitting between them. Germline assignment: CDR1 KGHPV and CDR2 FQNQEV (reference sequence). CDR3 loop: CASSRQTSNERLFF. The sequenced part of the CDR3 DNA is TGTGCCAGCAGTCGGCAGACATCCAACGAAAGATTATTT. Combining the CDR3 with reference TRBV26 and TRBJ1-4 gives the whole variable domain NSKVIQTPRYLVKGQGQKAKMRCIPEKGHPVVFWYQQNKNNEFKFLINFQNQEVLQQIDMTEKRFSAECPSNSPCSLEIQSSEAGDSALYLCASSRQTSNERLFFGHGTKLSVL.

In the case of this clone: Mouse germline and gene names are used. The CDR3 goes on 1 residue after the read ends, and that part is filled in from the germline J gene. This chain links TRBV26 with TRBJ1-3, with D possibly TRBD1 on 5 matching bases. CDR1 and CDR2 (germline): KGHPV, FQNQEV (reference sequence). The CDR3 totals 14 residues. V lost 5 bases and J 0 bases, leaving 8 bases between the germline ends. Partial CDR3 DNA: TGTGCCAGCAGTTCGGACATTTCTGGAAATACGCTCTAT. It translates to CASSSDISGNTLY. The whole CDR3 region reads CASSSDISGNTLYF.

Regarding this clone: Gene labels here are mouse ones. The CDR3 end lies 1 residue beyond the end of the read and is filled in from the germline J gene. This same CDR3 is encoded by further DNA sequences in the sample. This chain uses TRBV26 with TRBJ1-3; D is unresolved. Germline assignment: CDR1 KGHPV and CDR2 FQNQEV (reference sequence). The V end was cut by 0 bases, the J end by 0 bases, with 6 bases between. This CDR3 comprises 15 residues. The CDR3 region is CASSLSAGSGNTLYF. The DNA read from the CDR3 is TGTGCCAGCAGTCTGTCCGCAGGTTCTGGAAATACGCTCTAT.

Concerning this clone: Each gene name is a mouse one. The CDR3 extends 1 residue past the end of the read, so its final part is completed from the germline J gene. The chain combines TRBV2 with TRBJ2-7; D is possibly TRBD1 or TRBD2 (6 bases each). V dropped 0 bases and J dropped 7 bases, with 10 bases sitting between them. CDR3 size: 13 residues. Germline V gene lookup returns CDR1 LGHNA and CDR2 YSYQKL. The CDR3 DNA, read in part, is TGTGCCAGCAGCCAAGAGGGGGCGGGGGAACAGTAC. Protein sequence: CASSQEGAGEQY. The CDR3 in full is CASSQEGAGEQYF.

Note on this clone: Germline and genes here are mouse. CDR3 loop: CASSLGLAGTGQLYF. Incomplete CDR3 DNA: TGTGCCAGCTCTCTCGGACTGGCCGGCACCGGGCAGCTCTAC. This rearrangement joins TRBV12-1 to TRBJ2-2; 7 bases line up with TRBD2. The CDR3 extends 1 residue past the end of the read, so its final part is completed from the germline J gene. CDR1 and CDR2 from the germline V gene are SGHSN and HYEKVE. Trimming removed 0 bases from V and 4 bases from J; junction bases left unmatched: 4. CDR3 size: 15 residues. The full variable domain, completed using reference TRBV12-1 and TRBJ2-2, is DSGVVQSPRHIIKEKGGRSVLTCIPISGHSNVVWYQQTLGKELKFLIQHYEKVERDKGFLPSRFSVQQFDDYHSEMNMSALELEDSAMYFCASSLGLAGTGQLYFGEGSKLTVL.

As for this clone: Genes and germline are mouse. The DNA read from the CDR3 is TGTGCCAGCAGCCAAGAGACTGGGGGGAGGGTTGAACAGTAC. Translation gives CASSQETGGRVEQY. The whole CDR3 sequence reads CASSQETGGRVEQYF. The chain uses TRBV5 and TRBJ2-7; 10 positions match TRBD2. The CDR3 goes on 1 residue after the read ends, and that part is filled in from the germline J gene. The junction had 5 bases not matched to a gene; V was cut back by 0 bases and J by 6 bases. Per the germline V gene, CDR1 is LGHNA and CDR2 is YNLKQL (reference sequence). The CDR3 contains 15 residues.

This clone was detected a few times. The genes and germline here are from mouse. The read falls 1 residue short of the CDR3 end, and the missing part is taken from the germline J gene. This chain uses TRBV23 with TRBJ2-3; whether TRBD2, the table's D call, matches the DNA was not checked. Per the germline V gene, CDR1 is KGHTA and CDR2 is FQNQQP. The CDR3 contains 14 residues. Partial CDR3 DNA: TGCTCCAGCAGTCAATCGTGGGGGTCAGAAACGCTGTAT. The encoded protein is CSSSQSWGSETLY. The CDR3, in full, reads CSSSQSWGSETLYF.

Concerning this clone itself: These gene names are mouse names. Partial CDR3 DNA: TGTGCCAGCAGTACGGGACAGGGGGCGGCTGAGCAGTTC. It yields the protein CASSTGQGAAEQF. The whole CDR3 protein is CASSTGQGAAEQFF. This chain joins TRBV15 and TRBJ2-1, with 12 bases that match TRBD1. The CDR3 goes on 1 residue after the read ends, and that part is filled in from the germline J gene. There are 14 residues in the CDR3. Germline CDR1 is SGHND and CDR2 is FRSKSL. V lost 5 bases to trimming and J lost 7 bases; unmatched junction nucleotides: 3.

Note on this clone: The gene symbols are mouse symbols. The read terminates 1 residue before the CDR3 end, so the remaining end is supplied by the germline J gene. The chain carries TRBV26 and TRBJ1-3; D call uncertain. CDR3 length equals 14 residues. Per the germline V gene, CDR1 is KGHPV and CDR2 is FQNQEV (reference sequence). Deletions cut 2 bases from V and 0 bases from J, with 5 bases between. The covered CDR3 bases are TGTGCCAGCAGTCTGACACATTCTGGAAATACGCTCTAT. It codes for CASSLTHSGNTLY. In full, the CDR3 is CASSLTHSGNTLYF. The full variable domain, in which reference TRBV26 and TRBJ1-3 provide the parts outside the CDR3, is NSKVIQTPRYLVKGQGQKAKMRCIPEKGHPVVFWYQQNKNNEFKFLINFQNQEVLQQIDMTEKRFSAECPSNSPCSLEIQSSEAGDSALYLCASSLTHSGNTLYFGEGSRLIVV.

In its sample, this clone ranks as large. Mouse names are used for the genes. The read gets to within 1 residue of the CDR3 end, and the germline J gene fills in the rest. The rearrangement links TRBV2 to TRBJ1-2; D may be TRBD1 (6 bases). The CDR3 extends over 14 amino acids. Trimming left V 0 bases short and J 4 bases short, with 9 bases between. Germline values: CDR1 LGHNA, CDR2 YSYQKL. The part of the CDR3 DNA that was read is TGTGCCAGCAGCCAAGAGAGGGGGTTCTCCGACTACACC. Protein product: CASSQERGFSDYT. The CDR3 as a whole reads CASSQERGFSDYTF.

As concerns this clone: A read error may be the cause here, since a much bigger clone is one base away. Gene names denote mouse genes. The read ends 1 residue shy of where the CDR3 ends; the end is completed using the germline J gene. This chain links TRBV26 with TRBJ2-7; 9 bases line up with TRBD2. This CDR3 region has 15 residues. Per germline, CDR1 KGHPV and CDR2 FQNQEV (reference sequence). CDR3 bases read: TGTGTCAGCAGTCTGCTGGGGGGGTTCTCCTATGAACAGTAC. It translates to CVSSLLGGFSYEQY. The CDR3 in its entirety is CVSSLLGGFSYEQYF.

This clone is medium-sized (0.01 to 0.1%) in the sample. Any gene name here is a mouse gene name. The CDR3 end is not reached by the read, which stops 1 residue before it; the germline J gene fills it in. The chain carries TRBV26 and TRBJ2-3; the D gene is possibly TRBD1 (6 bases). In germline, CDR1 is KGHPV, CDR2 FQNQEV (reference sequence). The CDR3 sequence is 14 residues long. Trimming pared 6 bases from V and 0 bases from J, leaving 10 bases between. The CDR3 reads CASSRDNSAETLYF. The CDR3 DNA, read in part, is TGTGCCAGCAGCCGGGACAATAGTGCAGAAACGCTGTAT.

Details on this clone: The genes are named according to mouse. The sequence runs out 1 residue before the end of the CDR3; the remainder is reconstructed from the germline J gene. The rearrangement links TRBV26 to TRBJ1-2; TRBD1 matches at 10 bases. Per the germline V gene, CDR1 is KGHPV and CDR2 is FQNQEV (reference sequence). The length of the CDR3 is 14 residues. The J segment lost 3 bases and the V segment lost 6 bases, leaving 4 bases of the junction unmatched. The sequenced CDR3 bases are TGTGCCAGCAGGAGACAGGGGGCAGACTCCGACTACACC. Amino acids: CASRRQGADSDYT. The CDR3, in full, reads CASRRQGADSDYTF. Combining the CDR3 with reference TRBV26 and TRBJ1-2 gives the whole variable domain NSKVIQTPRYLVKGQGQKAKMRCIPEKGHPVVFWYQQNKNNEFKFLINFQNQEVLQQIDMTEKRFSAECPSNSPCSLEIQSSEAGDSALYLCASRRQGADSDYTFGSGTRLLVI.

A word on this clone: These gene names are mouse names. The read gets to within 1 residue of the CDR3 end, and the germline J gene fills in the rest. This rearrangement joins TRBV23 to TRBJ1-1. This CDR3 has 11 residues. In germline, CDR1 is KGHTA, CDR2 FQNQQP. The CDR3 loop is CSSSPGTEVFF. The sequenced CDR3 bases are TGCTCCAGCAGTCCCGGGACAGAAGTCTTC.

On this clone itself: The gene symbols are mouse symbols. The read comes to an end 1 residue before the CDR3 does, leaving the germline J gene to fill in the end. The chain joins TRBV26 to TRBJ1-1, with D maybe TRBD1 (5 bases). With 2 bases removed from V and 0 bases from J, the gap between germline ends came to 7 bases. The germline CDR1 and CDR2 sequences are KGHPV and FQNQEV (reference sequence). The CDR3 loop spans 14 amino acids. The CDR3 DNA, read in part, is TGTGCCAGCAGTCTGGGGGGGACAAACACAGAAGTCTTC. Protein: CASSLGGTNTEVF. The full CDR3 protein reads CASSLGGTNTEVFF.

This clone is medium-sized in the sample. The gene symbols are mouse symbols. The CDR3 goes on 1 residue after the read ends, and that part is filled in from the germline J gene. The rearrangement uses TRBV26 and TRBJ1-5; D remains ambiguous. The CDR3 is 13 amino acids. Trimming removed 3 bases from V and 0 bases from J, with 3 bases in between. Germline lookup yields CDR1 KGHPV and CDR2 FQNQEV (reference sequence). CDR3 sequence: CASSLGNNQAPLF. Incomplete CDR3 DNA: TGTGCCAGCAGTCTTGGTAACAACCAGGCTCCGCTT.